Listed below are T cell receptor beta chains from one sample, sequenced in a study of liver allograft versus peripheral blood T cells. MiXCR was run by TCRdb on the reads, yielding one entry per CDR3 protein. The sample has 10,000 or so distinct CDR3 sequences; 15% to 20% are singletons. These receptors were taken from a human patient who had a liver transplant. Part of the T cell pool may stem from the graft donor. CDR3s include the opening cysteine and the closing phenylalanine or tryptophan. A D gene is named only where the DNA matches it firmly. Clone size is stated in some rows and not others, as once, few, many or a class when expanded.

>medium-sized|TRBD1|TRBV6-6|TRBJ2-1
CASSYLGTGALNEQFF
TGTGCCAGCAGTTACTTGGGCACAGGGGCTTTGAATGAGCAGTTCTTC
>medium-sized|-|TRBV9|TRBJ1-1
CASSKGPNTEAFF
TGTGCCAGCAGCAAGGGACCTAACACTGAAGCTTTCTTT
>many|-|TRBV6-5|TRBJ1-2
CASSFRVGYGYTF
TGTGCCAGCAGTTTCAGGGTTGGGTATGGCTACACCTTC
>-|TRBD1|TRBV10-3|TRBJ2-7
CAISPAAGQGGYEQYF
TGTGCCATCAGTCCCGCCGCCGGACAGGGGGGCTACGAGCAGTACTTC
>medium-sized|-|TRBV6-6|TRBJ1-2
CASSYSRQKDYGYTF
TGTGCCAGCAGTTACTCTCGACAGAAGGACTATGGCTACACCTTC
>many|-|TRBV19|TRBJ2-7
CASSLGEPYEQYF
TGTGCCAGTAGTCTGGGAGAGCCCTACGAGCAGTACTTC
>medium-sized|-|TRBV6-6|TRBJ2-7
CASSPPGSKYEQYF
TGTGCCAGCAGTCCGCCGGGCTCCAAATACGAGCAGTACTTC
>medium-sized|TRBD1|TRBV5-6|TRBJ1-1
CASSSGQVAVKAFF
TGTGCCAGCAGCTCGGGACAGGTGGCGGTGAAAGCTTTCTTT
>few|-|TRBV9|TRBJ1-6
CASSAGGFNSPLHF
TGTGCCAGCAGCGCCGGTGGATTTAATTCGCCCCTCCACTTT
>-|-|TRBV19|TRBJ1-5
CASSIDLNQPQHF
TGTGCCAGTAGTATAGACCTCAATCAGCCCCAGCATTTT
>many|-|TRBV5-4|TRBJ1-1
CASSLPVGNTEAFF
TGTGCCAGCAGCTTGCCGGTGGGGAACACTGAAGCTTTCTTT
>medium-sized|-|TRBV19|TRBJ2-3
CASSVGTARTDTQYF
TGTGCCAGTAGTGTGGGGACTGCTCGCACAGATACGCAGTATTTT
>medium-sized|-|TRBV6-5|TRBJ1-2
CASHTLQGYGYTF
TGTGCCAGCCACACCCTTCAAGGGTATGGCTACACCTTC
>medium-sized|-|TRBV6-6|TRBJ1-1
CASRVQQGTEAFF
TGTGCCAGCAGGGTACAACAGGGAACTGAAGCTTTCTTT
>-|TRBD1|TRBV6-1|TRBJ1-1
CASSPTGRMNTEAFF
TGTGCCAGCAGTCCGACAGGGAGGATGAACACTGAAGCTTTCTTT
>medium-sized|-|TRBV18|TRBJ1-1
CASSPLGGTTEAFF
TGTGCCAGCTCACCTCTCGGGGGGACCACTGAAGCTTTCTTT
>-|-|TRBV9|TRBJ2-7
CASSVEGSRAYEQYF
TGTGCCAGCAGCGTAGAAGGATCGAGGGCCTACGAGCAGTACTTC
>-|-|TRBV5-4|TRBJ1-6
CASSLGATYNSPLHF
TGTGCCAGCAGCTTGGGGGCTACCTATAATTCACCCCTCCACTTT
>-|TRBD1|TRBV20-1|TRBJ2-7
CSASWTGALLGEQYF
TGCAGTGCTAGTTGGACAGGGGCCCTACTCGGCGAGCAGTACTTC
>-|TRBD2|TRBV20-1|TRBJ2-5
CSARAVSASGGQETQYF
TGCAGTGCTAGAGCGGTCAGTGCTAGCGGAGGACAAGAGACCCAGTACTTC
>medium-sized|-|TRBV6-2/TRBV6-3|TRBJ2-2
CASTQSSGHGSGELFF
TGTGCCAGCACCCAGTCCTCCGGACATGGTAGCGGGGAGCTGTTTTTT
>-|-|TRBV12-3/TRBV12-4|TRBJ1-2
CATHAGSYGYTF
TGTGCCACCCACGCAGGGAGCTATGGCTACACCTTC
>many|-|TRBV6-5|TRBJ1-1
CASKRGYNTEAFF
TGTGCCAGCAAGAGGGGGTACAACACTGAAGCTTTCTTT
>many|-|TRBV6-5|TRBJ1-2
CASSYGGAETPYGYTF
TGTGCCAGCAGTTACGGAGGGGCCGAAACCCCTTATGGCTACACCTTC
>-|-|TRBV5-6|TRBJ2-7
CASSFQVTEQYF
TGTGCCAGCAGCTTTCAGGTAACCGAGCAGTACTTC
>many|-|TRBV29-1|TRBJ1-2
CSVEFSRDYGYTF
TGCAGCGTTGAGTTCTCCAGGGACTATGGCTACACCTTC
>-|TRBD2|TRBV7-2|TRBJ2-5
CASSFGLAQETQYF
TGTGCCAGCAGCTTCGGACTAGCGCAAGAGACCCAGTACTTC
>medium-sized|-|TRBV18|TRBJ2-7
CASSPGGYEQYF
TGTGCCAGCTCACCAGGGGGGTACGAGCAGTACTTC
>many|TRBD1|TRBV5-6|TRBJ1-2
CASRGQGNTYGYTF
TGTGCCAGCAGGGGACAGGGAAATACCTATGGCTACACCTTC
>few|-|TRBV6-1|TRBJ2-3
CASNGWDTDTQYF
TGTGCCAGCAACGGATGGGACACAGATACGCAGTATTTT
>-|TRBD2|TRBV6-1|TRBJ2-3
CASSEASLAGGDTQYF
TGTGCCAGCAGTGAAGCGTCCTTAGCGGGGGGGGATACGCAGTATTTT
>medium-sized|-|TRBV18|TRBJ1-3
CASSHGEGAGSGNTIYF
TGTGCCAGCTCACACGGGGAAGGGGCAGGATCTGGAAACACCATATATTTT
>-|-|TRBV7-9|TRBJ1-1
CASLKGVSAVNTEAFF
TGTGCCAGCCTCAAAGGGGTTTCCGCAGTGAACACTGAAGCTTTCTTT
>many|TRBD2|TRBV19|TRBJ2-3
CASSSRLAGSDTQYF
TGTGCCAGTAGTTCACGACTAGCGGGGTCAGATACGCAGTATTTT
>medium-sized|-|TRBV10-3|TRBJ1-1
CASRFENTEAFF
TGTGCCTCCCGATTTGAGAACACTGAAGCTTTCTTT
>-|-|TRBV12-3/TRBV12-4|TRBJ1-5
CASSLSVRGNQPQHF
TGTGCCAGCAGTTTATCGGTCAGGGGCAATCAGCCCCAGCATTTT
>once|TRBD1|TRBV20-1|TRBJ1-2
CSGHPGQIPLSTF
TGCAGCGGTCACCCGGGACAGATCCCTCTGAGCACCTTC
>-|TRBD1|TRBV30|TRBJ1-6
CAWSVRGMGTGQSPLHF
TGTGCCTGGAGTGTACGGGGTATGGGGACAGGACAGTCACCCCTCCACTTT
>-|TRBD2|TRBV5-6|TRBJ2-3
CASSLRGTSPGDTQYF
TGTGCCAGCAGCTTGAGAGGGACTAGCCCCGGAGATACGCAGTATTTT
>-|-|TRBV3-1|TRBJ1-2
CASSQDRGRIGYTF
TGTGCCAGCAGCCAAGATAGGGGCCGAATTGGCTACACCTTC
>medium-sized|-|TRBV19|TRBJ1-1
CASSIGGYTEAFF
TGTGCCAGTAGTATCGGCGGTTACACTGAAGCTTTCTTT
>medium-sized|-|TRBV10-3|TRBJ1-1
CAISEGRGSGEAFF
TGTGCCATCAGTGAGGGGAGGGGTTCCGGTGAAGCTTTCTTT
>medium-sized|TRBD1|TRBV19|TRBJ1-4
CASSIPTGAATNEKLFF
TGTGCCAGTAGTATCCCTACAGGGGCAGCAACTAATGAAAAACTGTTTTTT
>few|TRBD2|TRBV19|TRBJ2-5
CASSIPSGEGQETQYF
TGTGCCAGTAGTATACCCAGCGGGGAAGGGCAAGAGACCCAGTACTTC
>-|TRBD1|TRBV11-2|TRBJ1-1
CASSPSFQTGEKFTEAFF
TGTGCCAGCAGCCCCTCTTTCCAGACAGGGGAAAAGTTCACTGAAGCTTTCTTT
>few|TRBD1|TRBV9|TRBJ1-2
CASSVTTGEYGYTF
TGTGCCAGCAGCGTTACTACAGGGGAGTACGGCTACACCTTC
>-|-|TRBV10-3|TRBJ2-6
CAISESGRGRSGANVLTF
TGTGCCATCAGTGAGTCGGGGCGGGGTCGCTCTGGGGCCAACGTCCTGACTTTC
>medium-sized|-|TRBV18|TRBJ1-2
CASSELYGYTF
TGTGCCAGCTCAGAACTCTATGGCTACACCTTC
>many|-|TRBV19|TRBJ2-3
CASSIAETYTDTQYF
TGTGCCAGTAGTATAGCCGAGACATACACAGATACGCAGTATTTT
>medium-sized|TRBD1|TRBV27|TRBJ1-5
CASSPGTDNQPQHF
TGTGCCAGCAGTCCCGGGACAGACAATCAGCCCCAGCATTTT
>medium-sized|-|TRBV19|TRBJ1-1
CASSTAGEAFF
TGTGCCAGTAGTACGGCGGGTGAAGCTTTCTTT
>many|-|TRBV13|TRBJ1-2
CASSPITPTPKDYGYTF
TGTGCCAGCAGCCCCATCACCCCGACCCCGAAGGACTATGGCTACACCTTC
>medium-sized|TRBD2|TRBV7-2|TRBJ2-7
CASSFLTGGHEQYF
TGTGCCAGCAGCTTCCTAACGGGGGGTCACGAGCAGTACTTC
>-|-|TRBV12-3/TRBV12-4|TRBJ1-2
CASSRESNGYTF
TGTGCCAGCAGCCGGGAATCTAATGGCTACACCTTC
>-|TRBD1|TRBV20-1|TRBJ1-1
CSAHIPGGTEAFF
TGCAGTGCTCACATCCCAGGGGGCACTGAAGCTTTCTTT
>few|-|TRBV7-9|TRBJ1-2
CASSLERGNYGYTF
TGTGCCAGCAGCTTAGAGAGGGGTAACTATGGCTACACCTTC
>medium-sized|-|TRBV7-2|TRBJ1-1
CASSSMRGTEAFF
TGTGCCAGCAGTTCCATGCGGGGGACTGAAGCTTTCTTT
>-|-|TRBV30|TRBJ1-5
CAWSRAGTQPQHF
TGTGCCTGGAGTAGGGCAGGCACTCAGCCCCAGCATTTT
>many|-|TRBV19|TRBJ1-2
CASSTGGGAGYGYTF
TGTGCCAGTAGTACTGGGGGGGGCGCGGGGTATGGCTACACCTTC